The following is a T cell receptor beta chain sequence with its context. The data derive from a study of T cell changes during pregnancy in multiple sclerosis. TCRdb's table, derived via immunoSEQ multiplex PCR, lists solely in-frame clones and lacks some. Of 64,000 or so clones listed, about 90% are singletons. The sequencing here drew on peripheral blood, taken in the first trimester of pregnancy. This receptor was identified in a female donor with multiple sclerosis, enrolled in a pregnancy study.

CDR3 loop: CASSTGGQETQYF. CDR3 nucleotides: TGTGCCAGCAGTACCGGGGGCCAAGAGACCCAGTACTTC. J is TRBJ2-5 and V is TRBV6-5, with D tentatively TRBD2 (6 bases). V lost 5 bases to trimming and J lost 1 base, with 8 bases between them. Germline values: CDR1 MNHEY, CDR2 SVGAGI. The CDR3 extends over 13 amino acids.